The 9 T cell receptor beta chains reported below all come from one sample, sequenced in a study of T cells in Graves' hyperthyroidism and ophthalmopathy. Amplification of TCR beta CDR3 regions was performed using RNA transcripts as template. During a first-round RT-PCR of the TCR CDR3, the HTBI primer set was used. TCRdb ran MiXCR on the multiplex PCR reads and lists one entry per CDR3 protein. This table holds about 690,000 distinct CDR3 sequences, 17% found once. The source material was blood. These receptors all stem from a man aged 50 to 59 with Graves' hyperthyroidism.

Concerning this clonotype itself: A much larger clone differs by one base, so this may be a read error. This rearrangement joins TRBV28 to TRBJ2-1; D call uncertain. The germline V gene has CDR1 MDHEN and CDR2 SYDVKM. The CDR3 totals 16 residues. V shed 5 bases and J shed 0 bases, with 14 bases lying between them. The CDR3 protein is CASSPACARSYNEQFF. The CDR3 nucleotides read TGTGCCAGCAGTCCTGCTTGCGCACGCTCCTACAATGAGCAGTTCTTC.

In this sample, this clonotype turned up many times. V and J are TRBV30 and TRBJ2-1; maybe TRBD2 (6 bases). The germline V gene encodes CDR1 GTSNPN and CDR2 SVGIG (reference sequence). CDR3 size: 13 residues. The V and J ends lost 4 bases and 9 bases respectively, with 16 bases between them. The CDR3 coding sequence is TGTGCCTGGATTGGGACTCCATGGGGTGAGCAGTTCTTC. It encodes CAWIGTPWGEQFF.

The sample holds many counts of this clonotype. This sequence joins TRBV2 and TRBJ2-1; D possibly corresponds to TRBD2 (6 bases). V was pared by 7 bases and J by 8 bases, with 24 bases between. Germline CDR1 reads SNHLY; CDR2 reads FYNNEI. The CDR3 is 16 amino acids. This CDR3 is CASNPGVRREFDEQFF. In nucleotides, the CDR3 is TGTGCCAGCAACCCTGGAGTTAGGAGGGAGTTCGATGAGCAGTTCTTC.

The chain has TRBV7-9 and TRBJ1-5; 11 bases fit TRBD1. CDR1 is SEHNR and CDR2 is FQNEAQ in the germline V gene (reference sequence). There are 17 residues in the CDR3. J was trimmed by 7 bases and V by 4 bases; bases with no gene match: 12. This CDR3 reads CASSSQLGTGGGQPQHF. CDR3 DNA sequence: TGTGCCAGCAGCTCCCAGCTCGGGACAGGGGGGGGCCAGCCCCAGCATTTT.

This chain connects TRBV19 to TRBJ1-5; tentative D call: TRBD1 (6 bases). This CDR3 is 13 amino acids long. Germline CDR1 reads LNHDA; CDR2 reads SQIVND (reference sequence). Deletions cut 6 bases from V and 2 bases from J, with 8 bases between. In DNA form, the CDR3 reads TGTGCCAGTAGATGGACAGGCAATCAGCCCCAGCATTTT. This gives the protein CASRWTGNQPQHF.

This clonotype has ten or more counts. The CDR3 region has the DNA TGTGCCAGCAGTTTCACTAGCGGATACTACAATGAGCAGTTCTTC. Translating gives CASSFTSGYYNEQFF. The chain employs TRBV25-1 and TRBJ2-1; 8 bases match TRBD2. The CDR3 has 15 amino acids. With 5 bases clipped from V and 3 bases from J, the junction kept 6 bases outside the gene matches. In germline, CDR1 is MGHDK, CDR2 SYGVNS.

This clonotype was picked up many times. The chain carries TRBV5-1 and TRBJ2-1, with D possibly TRBD1 on 6 matching bases. The germline gives CDR1 SGHRS, CDR2 YFSETQ. The CDR3 covers 15 residues. V dropped 4 bases and J dropped 0 bases, with 11 bases sitting between them. CDR3 coding DNA: TGCGCCAGCAGCCTAGGGACAAGCTCCTACAATGAGCAGTTCTTC. Its protein product is CASSLGTSSYNEQFF.

There are many counts of this clonotype. This chain links TRBV25-1 with TRBJ2-7; D ambiguous. From germline, CDR1 is MGHDK and CDR2 SYGVNS. Between the trimmed V and J ends, which lost 2 bases and 7 bases, there was a span of 9 bases. The CDR3 totals 12 residues. The CDR3: CASSELLWEQYF. In nucleotides, the CDR3 is TGTGCCAGCAGTGAACTCTTGTGGGAGCAGTACTTC.

The chain joins TRBV29-1 to TRBJ2-1; 12 bases match TRBD2. V shed 0 bases, J shed 6 bases, and the junction held 3 bases outside the gene matches. CDR1 is SQVTM, CDR2 ANQGSEA, per germline. The CDR3 spans 15 residues. The DNA for the CDR3 is TGCAGCGTTGAAGATGCACTAGCGGGAGGCAATGAGCAGTTCTTC. It encodes CSVEDALAGGNEQFF.